The rows below give T cell receptor beta chains drawn from one sample of a study of CD4 T cells in relation to SARS-CoV-2 and coronaviruses. The data were produced by immunoSEQ multiplex PCR, yet TCRdb's version contains in-frame clones alone and is incomplete. The sample shows about 29,000 clones, around 76% of them seen only once. Their antigens are not known. The specimen was CD4+ T cells from PBMCs, cultured in vitro. These receptors were collected from a human donor in good health. Each CDR3 is given with its conserved first and last residue. The order of the fields is V gene, clone size, J gene, D gene, CDR3 protein, CDR3 DNA. The D gene is left open where the match is weak. Rows give clone size only sometimes, using once, few, many, or a class for an expanded clone.

v_gene: TRBV6-1; abundance: .; j_gene: TRBJ2-3; d_gene: .; CDR3aa: CASSEGGRSTDTQYF; CDR3nt: TGTGCCAGCAGTGAAGGTGGCAGGAGCACAGATACGCAGTATTTT
v_gene: TRBV7-2; abundance: .; j_gene: TRBJ1-2; d_gene: TRBD1; CDR3aa: CASSSEFTGVPNYGYTF; CDR3nt: TGTGCCAGCAGCTCAGAGTTCACAGGGGTCCCTAACTATGGCTACACCTTC
v_gene: TRBV10-2; abundance: .; j_gene: TRBJ2-2; d_gene: TRBD2; CDR3aa: CASRSSRLAGEENTGELFF; CDR3nt: TGCGCCAGCAGGTCGTCGAGACTAGCGGGAGAAGAGAACACCGGGGAGCTGTTTTTT
v_gene: TRBV6-5; abundance: .; j_gene: TRBJ2-3; d_gene: .; CDR3aa: CATGGGGTDTQYF; CDR3nt: TGTGCCACCGGAGGGGGGGGCACAGATACGCAGTATTTT
v_gene: TRBV6-5; abundance: .; j_gene: TRBJ2-7; d_gene: .; CDR3aa: CASRDSSYEQYF; CDR3nt: TGTGCCAGCAGGGACAGCTCCTACGAGCAGTACTTC
v_gene: TRBV7-8; abundance: .; j_gene: TRBJ1-3; d_gene: .; CDR3aa: CASSLWSLLAGSSRGNTIYF; CDR3nt: TGTGCCAGCAGCTTATGGAGTTTATTAGCTGGTTCTTCTCGGGGAAACACCATATATTTT
v_gene: TRBV4-3; abundance: .; j_gene: TRBJ2-2; d_gene: .; CDR3aa: CASSHVGQSAGGELFF; CDR3nt: TGCGCCAGCAGCCATGTCGGACAGTCCGCAGGGGGGGAGCTGTTTTTT
v_gene: TRBV7-9; abundance: .; j_gene: TRBJ1-5; d_gene: .; CDR3aa: CASSPGQPNQPQHF; CDR3nt: TGTGCCAGCAGCCCCGGACAGCCCAATCAGCCCCAGCATTTT
v_gene: TRBV7-6; abundance: .; j_gene: TRBJ1-1; d_gene: TRBD1; CDR3aa: CASSSGQGARNTEAFF; CDR3nt: TGTGCCAGCAGCTCGGGACAGGGGGCGCGGAACACTGAAGCTTTCTTT
v_gene: TRBV6-5; abundance: once; j_gene: TRBJ1-2; d_gene: .; CDR3aa: CASSYSDSPNYGYTF; CDR3nt: TGTGCCAGCAGTTACTCTGACAGTCCTAACTATGGCTACACCTTC
v_gene: TRBV3-1/TRBV3-2; abundance: .; j_gene: TRBJ2-5; d_gene: TRBD1; CDR3aa: CASSQDTQGWTQYF; CDR3nt: TGTGCCAGCAGCCAAGATACACAGGGGTGGACCCAGTACTTC
v_gene: TRBV19; abundance: .; j_gene: TRBJ1-1; d_gene: TRBD1; CDR3aa: CASSILDGTGGLTEAFF; CDR3nt: TGTGCCAGTAGTATTCTCGATGGGACAGGGGGCCTAACTGAAGCTTTCTTT
v_gene: TRBV3-1/TRBV3-2; abundance: .; j_gene: TRBJ2-1; d_gene: .; CDR3aa: CASSQDSRGEQFF; CDR3nt: TGTGCCAGCAGCCAAGATTCTCGGGGAGAGCAGTTCTTC
v_gene: TRBV2; abundance: .; j_gene: TRBJ1-3; d_gene: .; CDR3aa: CASSEVRGFSSGNTIYF; CDR3nt: TGTGCCAGCAGTGAAGTGAGAGGGTTCAGCTCTGGAAACACCATATATTTT
v_gene: TRBV7-2; abundance: .; j_gene: TRBJ1-1; d_gene: TRBD1; CDR3aa: CASSLAPQGAVRDTEAFF; CDR3nt: TGTGCCAGCAGCTTAGCGCCGCAGGGGGCGGTCAGGGACACTGAAGCTTTCTTT
v_gene: TRBV19; abundance: .; j_gene: TRBJ1-1; d_gene: TRBD1; CDR3aa: CASTPGGGRTEAFF; CDR3nt: TGTGCCAGTACCCCAGGGGGCGGAAGGACTGAAGCTTTCTTT
v_gene: TRBV5-4; abundance: .; j_gene: TRBJ1-2; d_gene: .; CDR3aa: CASSLAMENYGYTF; CDR3nt: TGTGCCAGCAGCTTGGCCATGGAAAACTATGGCTACACCTTC
v_gene: TRBV7-9; abundance: few; j_gene: TRBJ1-4; d_gene: TRBD1; CDR3aa: CASRRGQVINEKLFF; CDR3nt: TGTGCCAGCAGACGTGGACAGGTGATAAATGAAAAACTGTTTTTT
v_gene: TRBV7-8; abundance: few; j_gene: TRBJ2-7; d_gene: .; CDR3aa: CASSFLETYEQYF; CDR3nt: TGTGCCAGCAGCTTCCTTGAGACTTACGAGCAGTACTTC
v_gene: TRBV6-5; abundance: .; j_gene: TRBJ2-2; d_gene: .; CDR3aa: CASNLPTGELFF; CDR3nt: TGTGCCAGCAATCTTCCCACCGGGGAGCTGTTTTTT
v_gene: TRBV2; abundance: .; j_gene: TRBJ2-7; d_gene: .; CDR3aa: CASSVTGYEQYF; CDR3nt: TGTGCCAGCAGTGTCACGGGCTACGAGCAGTACTTC
v_gene: TRBV4-3; abundance: .; j_gene: TRBJ2-5; d_gene: .; CDR3aa: CASSPGRRSETQYF; CDR3nt: TGCGCCAGCAGCCCCGGACGTCGGTCGGAGACCCAGTACTTC
v_gene: TRBV7-9; abundance: .; j_gene: TRBJ1-2; d_gene: .; CDR3aa: CASSITPVHYGYTF; CDR3nt: TGTGCCAGCAGCATTACGCCGGTGCACTATGGCTACACCTTC
v_gene: TRBV5-1; abundance: .; j_gene: TRBJ2-3; d_gene: TRBD1; CDR3aa: CASSLTGGPTDTQYF; CDR3nt: TGCGCCAGCAGCTTAACAGGGGGACCCACAGATACGCAGTATTTT